This entry lists 19 T cell receptor beta chains sequenced from one sample in a study of vaccination and CD4 T cells after COVID-19. No antigens are known for them. Researchers used the Oncomine TCR Beta short-read assay to sequence DNA from cultured CD4+ T cells. TCRdb reprocessed the PCR reads via MiXCR and lists one record per CDR3 protein. The table includes roughly 11,000 distinct CDR3 sequences, about 57% detected once. This sample's treatment: roughly 10-day PBMC culture with coronavirus spike peptide pools or control peptides (ViraFEST assay). The sample comprised CD4+ T cells from blood, cultured in vitro. The receptors here all came from a human donor who had recovered from COVID-19.

This chain joins TRBV18 and TRBJ2-7; 8 bases match TRBD2. Germline values: CDR1 KGHSH, CDR2 LQKENI. The CDR3 extends over 12 amino acids. Trimming took 3 bases from V and 5 from J; bases not matched to a gene: 0. Here the CDR3 DNA reads TGTGCCAGCTCACCCGGGGGGGACGAGCAGTACTTC. As protein: CASSPGGDEQYF.

The J gene is TRBJ2-1, the V gene TRBV7-9, with D unresolved. Trimming left V 6 bases short and J 8 bases short, with 8 bases between. The CDR3 loop spans 11 amino acids. Germline V gene sequence: CDR1 SEHNR, CDR2 FQNEAQ (reference sequence). CDR3 coding DNA: TGTGCCAGCAGGTACGGCGATGAGCAGTTCTTC. Residues: CASRYGDEQFF. The variable domain in full, with the rest retrieved from reference TRBV7-9 and TRBJ2-1, is DTGVSQNPRHKITKRGQNVTFRCDPISEHNRLYWYRQTLGQGPEFLTYFQNEAQLEKSRLLSDRFSAERPKGSFSTLEIQRTEQGDSAMYLCASRYGDEQFFGPGTRLTVL.

The chain recombines TRBV6-1 with TRBJ2-7, with D uncertain. Germline CDR1 and CDR2: MNHNS and SASEGT. Trimming took off 0 bases at V and 2 bases at J, with 8 bases between the two ends. This CDR3 has 14 amino acids. The CDR3 bases are TGTGCCAGCAGTGAAGCATTTCCTGCCTACGAGCAGTACTTC. This codes for CASSEAFPAYEQYF.

This clonotype showed up just a few times. The chain has TRBV15 and TRBJ1-1; TRBD1 agrees at 7 bases. Germline assignment: CDR1 LNHNV and CDR2 YYDKDF (reference sequence). CDR3 length: 14 amino acids. J lost 3 bases, V lost 5 bases, and 6 bases had no gene match. The CDR3 bases are TGTGCCACCAGCGTAGTCAGGGGGTACACTGAAGCTTTCTTT. This translates into CATSVVRGYTEAFF.

This clonotype appeared once. The chain uses TRBV7-8 and TRBJ2-2; D is ambiguous. CDR1 SGHVS and CDR2 FQNEAQ come from the germline V gene. V was clipped by 3 bases and J by 5 bases, with 13 bases between them. The CDR3 loop spans 15 amino acids. CDR3 nucleotides: TGTGCCAGCAGCTTGCGATCTCAGTTGACCGGGGAGCTGTTTTTT. Translated: CASSLRSQLTGELFF.

The genes are TRBV28 and TRBJ2-4; D gene unclear. Trimming removed 5 bases from V and 6 bases from J, with 14 bases in between. Germline-derived CDR1 and CDR2 are MDHEN and SYDVKM. The CDR3 contains 14 residues. CDR3 DNA sequence: TGTGCCAGCAGTCGGGTCTTAGAAGGAAACATTCAGTACTTC. This sequence encodes CASSRVLEGNIQYF.

This chain uses TRBV7-2 with TRBJ2-3; D is tentatively TRBD1 or TRBD2 (6 bases each). V was pared by 5 bases and J by 0 bases, with 15 bases between. Germline assignment: CDR1 SGHTA and CDR2 FQGNSA. This CDR3 spans 16 amino acids. This CDR3 reads CASSRVSGASTDTQYF. CDR3 DNA sequence: TGTGCCAGCAGCCGGGTTTCGGGGGCTAGCACAGATACGCAGTATTTT.

The V gene is TRBV30, the J gene TRBJ1-5; D unclear. V was cut by 2 bases and J by 5 bases, with 7 bases left in between. Germline V gene data show CDR1 as GTSNPN and CDR2 as SVGIG (reference sequence). This CDR3 comprises 12 residues. CDR3 in amino acids: CAWSLLDQPQHF. The CDR3 nucleotides are TGTGCCTGGAGTCTACTAGATCAGCCCCAGCATTTT.

The chain couples TRBV20-1 to TRBJ2-3, with no clear D. V was trimmed by 4 bases and J by 5 bases, leaving 7 bases between them. Germline CDR1 DFQATT, CDR2 SNEGSKA (reference sequence). The CDR3 is 11 amino acids. Here the CDR3 reads CSANERDTQYF. CDR3 bases: TGCAGTGCTAATGAGAGAGATACGCAGTATTTT.

This clonotype appeared a few times. The V and J genes are TRBV5-1 and TRBJ1-2, with 8 bases that match TRBD1. The CDR3 is 15 amino acids. The junction had 7 bases not matched to a gene; V was cut back by 4 bases and J by 2 bases. Germline V lookup: CDR1 SGHRS, CDR2 YFSETQ. The CDR3 DNA reads as TGCGCCAGCAGCCCTAGGGACAGGATGAACTATGGCTACACCTTC. It yields the protein CASSPRDRMNYGYTF.

This chain links TRBV20-1 with TRBJ2-5; D is uncertain. The CDR3 runs 15 residues. V lost 0 bases to trimming and J lost 2 bases, with 13 bases between them. Germline V gene lookup returns CDR1 DFQATT and CDR2 SNEGSKA (reference sequence). The CDR3 sequence is CSARDGISRQETQYF. The CDR3 DNA reads TGCAGTGCTAGAGATGGGATTTCGAGACAAGAGACCCAGTACTTC.

The DNA of the CDR3 is TGTGCCAGCAGCCCACTGACAGGGGGAAACACTGAAGCTTTCTTT. Protein sequence: CASSPLTGGNTEAFF. The chain is built from TRBV14 and TRBJ1-1; 9 bases are a match to TRBD1. Per germline, CDR1 SGHDN and CDR2 FVKESK. J lost 2 bases, V lost 4 bases, and 5 bases had no gene match. This CDR3 is built from 15 residues.

V usage is TRBV7-9 and J usage is TRBJ2-2; tentative D call: TRBD1 (6 bases). The CDR3 has 16 residues. The V end lost 6 bases, the J end lost 1 base, and 15 bases lay between the germline ends. Per germline, CDR1 SEHNR and CDR2 FQNEAQ (reference sequence). The CDR3 is CASSSLGAQNTGELFF. CDR3 nucleotide sequence: TGTGCCAGCAGTTCCCTGGGGGCCCAGAACACCGGGGAGCTGTTTTTT.

The rearrangement uses TRBV20-1 and TRBJ1-1; D is perhaps TRBD1 (5 bases). The V end lost 0 bases, the J end lost 2 bases, and 13 bases lay between the germline ends. Germline CDR1 and CDR2: DFQATT and SNEGSKA (reference sequence). The CDR3 is 15 amino acids. CDR3 loop: CSARDPGRGNTEAFF. The CDR3 DNA is TGCAGTGCTAGAGACCCAGGGAGGGGAAACACTGAAGCTTTCTTT.

The CDR3 nucleotides are TGTGCCAGCAGCCTAGGAGCCGGGACACTGCAGTACTTC. Its translation: CASSLGAGTLQYF. The chain joins TRBV11-3 to TRBJ2-7, with a weak D call TRBD1 (6 bases). The CDR3 totals 13 residues. With 5 bases removed from V and 9 bases from J, the gap between germline ends came to 17 bases. Looked up from germline, CDR1 is SGHNT and CDR2 is YENEEA.

The V and J genes are TRBV5-4 and TRBJ2-1; D possibly matches TRBD1 or TRBD2 (5 bases each). V lost 10 bases to trimming and J lost 0 bases, with 14 bases between them. The CDR3 length is 14 residues. From germline, CDR1 is SGHNT and CDR2 YYREEE (reference sequence). In nucleotides, the CDR3 is TGTGCCTCGGGGCTTCGAAGCTCCTACAATGAGCAGTTCTTC. Translation: CASGLRSSYNEQFF.

V and J are TRBV11-2 and TRBJ2-1, with D tentatively TRBD2 (7 bases). The germline CDR1 and CDR2 sequences are SGHAT and FQNNGV. The CDR3 extends over 15 amino acids. V lost 5 bases to trimming and J lost 5 bases, with 16 bases between them. The CDR3 protein is CASSAWGGGNNEQFF. The CDR3 DNA sequence: TGTGCCAGCAGCGCCTGGGGCGGGGGCAACAATGAGCAGTTCTTC. The whole variable domain, remainder taken from reference TRBV11-2 and TRBJ2-1, is EAGVAQSPRYKIIEKRQSVAFWCNPISGHATLYWYQQILGQGPKLLIQFQNNGVVDDSQLPKDRFSAERLKGVDSTLKIQPAKLEDSAVYLCASSAWGGGNNEQFFGPGTRLTVL.

V and J are TRBV12-3 or TRBV12-4 and TRBJ2-3; no reliable D call. V shed 3 bases and J shed 6 bases, with 13 bases lying between them. This CDR3 contains 14 residues. The DNA for the CDR3 is TGTGCCAGCAGTTTGAGGCGAACCGCTGATACGCAGTATTTT. This encodes CASSLRRTADTQYF.

This clonotype has just a few counts. J is TRBJ1-2 and V is TRBV7-2, with unresolved D. Germline values: CDR1 SGHTA, CDR2 FQGNSA. Trimming removed 0 bases from V and 7 bases from J, with 6 bases in between. The CDR3 covers 12 residues. As DNA, the CDR3 is TGTGCCAGCAGCTTAGCGCGAGGTGGCTACACCTTC. It encodes CASSLARGGYTF.